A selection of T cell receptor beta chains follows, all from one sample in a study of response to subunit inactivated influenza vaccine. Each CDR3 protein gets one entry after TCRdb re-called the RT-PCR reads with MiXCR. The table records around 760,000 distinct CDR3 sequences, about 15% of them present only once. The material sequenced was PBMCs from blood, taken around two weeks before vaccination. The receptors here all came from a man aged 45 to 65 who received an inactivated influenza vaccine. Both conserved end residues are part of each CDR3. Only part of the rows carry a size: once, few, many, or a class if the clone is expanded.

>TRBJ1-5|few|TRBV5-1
CASSLDAGQPQHF
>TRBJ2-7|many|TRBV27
CASSLFPSAEQYF
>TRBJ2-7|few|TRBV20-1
CSARGVAGGAIYYEQYF
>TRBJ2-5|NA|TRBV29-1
CSVPAPTGWETQYF
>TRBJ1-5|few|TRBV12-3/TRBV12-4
CASSLRGGFGQPQHF
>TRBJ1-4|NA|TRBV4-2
CASSQEGGAVNEKLFF
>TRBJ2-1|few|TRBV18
CASSPWASGSGSYNEQFF
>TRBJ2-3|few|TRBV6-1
CASQGGTAASTDTQYF
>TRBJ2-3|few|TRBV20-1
CSARDLNRGGADTQYF
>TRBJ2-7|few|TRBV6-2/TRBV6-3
CASSDLTGTQNEQYF
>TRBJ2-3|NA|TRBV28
CATRRSADTQYF
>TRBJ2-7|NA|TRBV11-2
CASSSQREQYF
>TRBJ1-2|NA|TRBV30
CAWSVSSLNYGYTF
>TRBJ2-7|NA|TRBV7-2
CASSLSIGQISEQYF
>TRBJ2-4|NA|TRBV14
CASSADRNIQYF
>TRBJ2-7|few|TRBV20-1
CSASGQGFSYEQYF
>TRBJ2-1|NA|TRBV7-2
CASSQTSGRVNEQFF
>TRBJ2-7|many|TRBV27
CASSPRTSHEQYF
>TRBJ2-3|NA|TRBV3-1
CASSQVRSVVDTQYF
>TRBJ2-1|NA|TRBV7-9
CASSPTLTGTGSNEQFF
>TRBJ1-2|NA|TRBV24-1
CATSGTGTGTPYGYTF
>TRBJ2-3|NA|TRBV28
CASSFHRAGADTQYF
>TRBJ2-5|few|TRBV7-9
CASSVRGRMETQYF
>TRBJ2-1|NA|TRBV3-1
CASSQSPLWGGGVYNEQFF
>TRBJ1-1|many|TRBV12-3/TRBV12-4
CASRPRTFGAYTEAFF
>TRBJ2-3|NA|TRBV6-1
CAISETAGVLGTDTQYF
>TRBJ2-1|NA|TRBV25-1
CAAGHGSSYNEQFF
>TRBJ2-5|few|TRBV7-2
CASSPGRVIETQYF
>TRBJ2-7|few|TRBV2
CASSWTVIDEQYF
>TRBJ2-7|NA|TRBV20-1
CSAPRQGANYEQYF
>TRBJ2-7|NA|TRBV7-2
CASSHRDRHYEQYF
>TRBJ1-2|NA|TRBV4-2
CASSQDRVGYDGYTF
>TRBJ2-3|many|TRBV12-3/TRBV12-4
CASLRGGAEDTQYF
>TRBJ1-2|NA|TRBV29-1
CSVGEDYGYTF
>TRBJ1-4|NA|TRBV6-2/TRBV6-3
CASSPGTSMDF
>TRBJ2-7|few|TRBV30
CAWSADRTHQYF
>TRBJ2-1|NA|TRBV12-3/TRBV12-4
CASSLWLVIRNEQFF
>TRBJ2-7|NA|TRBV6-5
CASSYHPASYEQYF
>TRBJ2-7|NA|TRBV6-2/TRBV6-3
CASSATGFHEQYF
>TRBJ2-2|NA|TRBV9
CASSVVGSGTGELFF
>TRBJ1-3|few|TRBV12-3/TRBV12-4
CASSRAASSGNTIYF
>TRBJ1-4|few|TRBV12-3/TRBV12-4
CASSKTPTNEKLFF
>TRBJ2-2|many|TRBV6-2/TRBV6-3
CASSYAEDTGELFF
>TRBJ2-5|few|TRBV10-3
CAIATRGATGGETQYF
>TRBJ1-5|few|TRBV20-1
CSARVGNLNSNQPQHF
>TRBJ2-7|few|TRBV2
CASSEGLALEQYF
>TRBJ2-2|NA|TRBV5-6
CASSLAGTYTGELFF
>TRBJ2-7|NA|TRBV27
CASRSFTFYEQYF